This TCR beta chain was found in a study of tumor-infiltrating lymphocytes in oesophageal squamous cell carcinoma. About this clonotype itself: One junction end disagrees with the germline gene, perhaps due to a read error.

The CDR3 length is 16 residues. The germline CDR1 and CDR2 sequences are SGHNT and YENEEA. MiXCR, applied by TCRdb to the PCR reads, yields one record per CDR3 protein. The top ten hold about 30% of the sample, which has under 20,000 distinct CDR3 sequences, less than 50% seen once. Sequenced: esophageal tumor tissue. This TCR came from a male donor with esophageal squamous cell carcinoma. This chain connects TRBV11-3 to TRBJ2-5; tentative D call: TRBD2 (5 bases). The CDR3 is CASSLDGVAYNSPLHF. As DNA, the CDR3 is TGTGCCAGCAGCTTAGACGGGGTGGCCTATAATTCACCCCTCCACTTC.